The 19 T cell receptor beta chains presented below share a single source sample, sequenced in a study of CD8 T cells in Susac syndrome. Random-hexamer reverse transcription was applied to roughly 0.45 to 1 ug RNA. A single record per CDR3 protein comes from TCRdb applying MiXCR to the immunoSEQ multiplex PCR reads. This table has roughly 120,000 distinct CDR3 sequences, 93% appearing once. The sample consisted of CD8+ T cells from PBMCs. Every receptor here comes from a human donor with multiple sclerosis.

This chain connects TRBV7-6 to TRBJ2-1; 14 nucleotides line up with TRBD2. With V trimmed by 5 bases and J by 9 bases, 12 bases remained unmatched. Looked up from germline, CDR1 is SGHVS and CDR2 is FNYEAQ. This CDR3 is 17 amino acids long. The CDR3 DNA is TGTGCCAGCAGCCACGGGACTAGCGGGAGAGGTCAGGGTGAGCAGTTCTTC. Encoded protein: CASSHGTSGRGQGEQFF.

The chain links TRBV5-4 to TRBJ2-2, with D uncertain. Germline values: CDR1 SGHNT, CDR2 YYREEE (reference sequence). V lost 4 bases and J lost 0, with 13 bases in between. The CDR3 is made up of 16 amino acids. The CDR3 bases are TGTGCCAGCAGCCAGGCTGGGCCTGCGAACACCGGGGAGCTGTTTTTT. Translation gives CASSQAGPANTGELFF. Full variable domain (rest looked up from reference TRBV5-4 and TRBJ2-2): ETGVTQSPTHLIKTRGQQVTLRCSSQSGHNTVSWYQQALGQGPQFIFQYYREEENGRGNFPPRFSGLQFPNYSSELNVNALELDDSALYLCASSQAGPANTGELFFGEGSRLTVL.

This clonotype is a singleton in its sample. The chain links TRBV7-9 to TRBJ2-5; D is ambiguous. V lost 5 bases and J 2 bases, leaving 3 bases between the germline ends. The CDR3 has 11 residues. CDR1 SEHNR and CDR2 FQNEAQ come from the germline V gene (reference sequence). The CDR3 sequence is CASSRQETQYF. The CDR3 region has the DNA TGTGCCAGCAGCCGTCAAGAGACCCAGTACTTC. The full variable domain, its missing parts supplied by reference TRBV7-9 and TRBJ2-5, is DTGVSQNPRHKITKRGQNVTFRCDPISEHNRLYWYRQTLGQGPEFLTYFQNEAQLEKSRLLSDRFSAERPKGSFSTLEIQRTEQGDSAMYLCASSRQETQYFGPGTRLLVL.

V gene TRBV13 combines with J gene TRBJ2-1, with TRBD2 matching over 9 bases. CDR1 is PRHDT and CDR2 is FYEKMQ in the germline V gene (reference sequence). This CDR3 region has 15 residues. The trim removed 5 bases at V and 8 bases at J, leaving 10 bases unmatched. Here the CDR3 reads CASSTAGGLDYEQFF. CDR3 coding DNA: TGTGCCAGCAGCACAGCGGGAGGTCTGGACTATGAGCAGTTCTTC.

In DNA, the CDR3 is TGTGCCATCAGTGAGCCAGGGACGGAAACCTACGAGCAGTACTTC. Amino acid sequence: CAISEPGTETYEQYF. The J gene is TRBJ2-7, the V gene TRBV10-3, with D possibly being TRBD1 or TRBD2 (5 bases each). The CDR3 has 15 amino acids. Germline V gene sequence: CDR1 ENHRY, CDR2 SYGVKD. Trimming removed 2 bases from V and 2 bases from J, with 13 bases in between.

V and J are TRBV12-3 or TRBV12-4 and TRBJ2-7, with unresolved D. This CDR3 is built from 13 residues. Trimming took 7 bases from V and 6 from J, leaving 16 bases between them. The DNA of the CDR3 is TGTGCCAGCAACATGGGATGTATAGGCGAGCAGTACGTC. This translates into CASNMGCIGEQYV.

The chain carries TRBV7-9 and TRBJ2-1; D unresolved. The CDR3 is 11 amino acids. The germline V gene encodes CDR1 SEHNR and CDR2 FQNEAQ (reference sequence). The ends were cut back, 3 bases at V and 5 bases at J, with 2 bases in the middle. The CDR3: CASSLDNEQFF. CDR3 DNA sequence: TGTGCCAGCAGCTTGGACAATGAGCAGTTCTTC.

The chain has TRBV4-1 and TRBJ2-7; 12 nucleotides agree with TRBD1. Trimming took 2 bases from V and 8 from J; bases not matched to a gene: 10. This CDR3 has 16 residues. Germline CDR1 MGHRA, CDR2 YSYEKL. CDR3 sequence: CASSQPQGQGALKQYF. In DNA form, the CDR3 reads TGCGCCAGCAGCCAACCCCAGGGACAGGGGGCGCTTAAGCAGTACTTC.

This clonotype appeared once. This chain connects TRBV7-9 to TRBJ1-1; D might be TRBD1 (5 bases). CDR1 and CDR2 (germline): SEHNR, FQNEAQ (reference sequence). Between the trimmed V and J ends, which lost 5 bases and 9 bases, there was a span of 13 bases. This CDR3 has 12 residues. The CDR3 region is CASSTGHPKAFF. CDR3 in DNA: TGTGCCAGCAGCACAGGACACCCCAAAGCTTTCTTT.

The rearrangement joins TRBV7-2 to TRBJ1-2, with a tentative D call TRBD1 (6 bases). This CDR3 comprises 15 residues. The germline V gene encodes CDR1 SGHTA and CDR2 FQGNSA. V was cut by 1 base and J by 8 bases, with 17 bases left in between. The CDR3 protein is CASSLDAGGWRGYTF. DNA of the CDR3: TGTGCCAGCAGCTTAGATGCGGGGGGCTGGAGGGGCTACACCTTC.

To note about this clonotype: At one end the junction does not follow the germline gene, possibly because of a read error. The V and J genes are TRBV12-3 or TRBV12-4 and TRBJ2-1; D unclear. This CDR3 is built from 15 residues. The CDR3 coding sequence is TGTGCCAGCACTTTAGGCCAGAGCTCCTACAATGAGCAGTTCTTC. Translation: CASTLGQSSYNEQFF.

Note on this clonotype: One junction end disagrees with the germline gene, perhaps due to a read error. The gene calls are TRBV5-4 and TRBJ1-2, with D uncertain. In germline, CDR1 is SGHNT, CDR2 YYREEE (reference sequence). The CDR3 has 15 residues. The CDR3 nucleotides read TGTGCCAGCAACTTGGGGAGGGAGGATGGACGCGGCTACACCTTC. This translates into CASNLGREDGRGYTF. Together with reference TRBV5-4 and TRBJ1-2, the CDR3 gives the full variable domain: ETGVTQSPTHLIKTRGQQVTLRCSSQSGHNTVSWYQQALGQGPQFIFQYYREEENGRGNFPPRFSGLQFPNYSSELNVNALELDDSALYLCASNLGREDGRGYTFGSGTRLTVV.

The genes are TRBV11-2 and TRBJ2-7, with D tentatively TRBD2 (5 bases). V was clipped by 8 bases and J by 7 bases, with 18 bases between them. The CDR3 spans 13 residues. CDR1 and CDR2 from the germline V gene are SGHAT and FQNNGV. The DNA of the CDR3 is TGTGCCAGCGGCTCGGGAACTATTAGGGAGCAGTACTTC. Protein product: CASGSGTIREQYF.

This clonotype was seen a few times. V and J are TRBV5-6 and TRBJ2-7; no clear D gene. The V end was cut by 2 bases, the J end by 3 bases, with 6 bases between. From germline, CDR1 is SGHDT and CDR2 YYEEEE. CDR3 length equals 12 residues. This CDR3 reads CASSFGDYEQYF. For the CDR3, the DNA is TGTGCCAGCAGCTTTGGAGACTACGAGCAGTACTTC.

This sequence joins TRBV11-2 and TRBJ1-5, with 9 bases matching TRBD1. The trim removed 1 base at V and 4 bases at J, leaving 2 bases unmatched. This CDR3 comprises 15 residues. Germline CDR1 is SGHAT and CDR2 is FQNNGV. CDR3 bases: TGTGCCAGCAGCTTAGCTGACAGGGGGAATCAGCCCCAGCATTTT. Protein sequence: CASSLADRGNQPQHF.

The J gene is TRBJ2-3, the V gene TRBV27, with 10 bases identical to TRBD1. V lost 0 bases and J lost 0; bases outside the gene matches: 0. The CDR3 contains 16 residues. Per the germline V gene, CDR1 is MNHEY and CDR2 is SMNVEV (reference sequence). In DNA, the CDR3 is TGTGCCAGCAGTTTATCGGGACAGGGGAGCACAGATACGCAGTATTTT. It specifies CASSLSGQGSTDTQYF.

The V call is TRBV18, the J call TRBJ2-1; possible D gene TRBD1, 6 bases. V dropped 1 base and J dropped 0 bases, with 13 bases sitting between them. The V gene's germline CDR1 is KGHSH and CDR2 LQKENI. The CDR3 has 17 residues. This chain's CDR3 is CASSPLRGMSSYNEQFF. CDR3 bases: TGTGCCAGCTCACCACTGAGGGGGATGAGCTCCTACAATGAGCAGTTCTTC.

This chain's CDR3 is CAISEGDRPYQETQYF. The CDR3 bases are TGTGCCATCAGTGAGGGGGACAGGCCTTACCAAGAGACCCAGTACTTC. The V and J genes are TRBV10-3 and TRBJ2-5; 8 bases fit TRBD1. The germline V gene has CDR1 ENHRY and CDR2 SYGVKD. This CDR3 spans 16 amino acids. V shed 2 bases and J 0 bases; nucleotides not matched to a gene: 5.

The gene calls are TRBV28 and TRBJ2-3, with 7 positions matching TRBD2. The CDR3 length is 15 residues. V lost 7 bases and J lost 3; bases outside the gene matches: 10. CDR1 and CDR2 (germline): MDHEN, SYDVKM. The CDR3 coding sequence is TGTGCCAGCACCTCGGGGAGGGTGGGGACAGATACGCAGTATTTT. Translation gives CASTSGRVGTDTQYF. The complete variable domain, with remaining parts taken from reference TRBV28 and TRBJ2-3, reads DVKVTQSSRYLVKRTGEKVFLECVQDMDHENMFWYRQDPGLGLRLIYFSYDVKMKEKGDIPEGYSVSREKKERFSLILESASTNQTSMYLCASTSGRVGTDTQYFGPGTRLTVL.